Listed here are 11 T cell receptor beta chains from one sample, sequenced in a study of blood T cell repertoires in COVID-19. Using immunoSEQ multiplex PCR, the repertoire was profiled, and TCRdb retains in-frame clones only, with some absent. The sample records 250,000 to 300,000 clones, more than 85% being singletons. Sequencing input: peripheral blood. The receptor set was obtained from a man in his forties or fifties with acute or convalescent COVID-19.

J is TRBJ2-7 and V is TRBV10-2, with D possibly being TRBD1 (6 bases). The V and J ends lost 7 bases and 0 bases respectively, with 13 bases between them. This CDR3 region has 14 residues. CDR1 WSHSY and CDR2 SAAADI come from the germline V gene. The DNA of the CDR3 is TGCGCCAGCACTGATCAGGGGAGCTCCTACGAGCAGTACTTC. Translated: CASTDQGSSYEQYF.

Concerning this clone itself: The same CDR3 also results from other DNA sequences found in this sample. The V and J genes are TRBV6-5 and TRBJ1-2, with TRBD1 as a possible D gene (5 bases). Trimming cost V 7 bases and J 2 bases, with 11 bases left between them. Germline CDR1 and CDR2: MNHEY and SVGAGI. This CDR3 contains 13 residues. This CDR3 is CASTRGGNYGYTF. The CDR3 DNA reads TGTGCCAGCACCCGGGGGGGAAACTATGGCTACACCTTC.

V and J are TRBV6-5 and TRBJ1-1; 7 positions match TRBD1. This CDR3 is 15 amino acids long. The germline gives CDR1 MNHEY, CDR2 SVGAGI. Trimming at V came to 5 bases and at J to 7 bases, leaving 13 bases not matched to a gene. CDR3 in amino acids: CASSRTGSSWVEAFF. CDR3 DNA sequence: TGTGCCAGCAGTCGGACAGGAAGCTCCTGGGTTGAAGCTTTCTTT.

This sequence joins TRBV4-1 and TRBJ2-7; 11 bases align to TRBD1. Germline V gene sequence: CDR1 MGHRA, CDR2 YSYEKL. Unmatched junction bases numbered 9, after V lost 1 base and J lost 7 bases. The CDR3 loop spans 16 amino acids. DNA for the CDR3: TGCGCCAGCAGCCAAGGGACAGGGGGCAATATCTGGGAGCAGTACTTC. Translated, it gives CASSQGTGGNIWEQYF.

J is TRBJ1-3 and V is TRBV29-1, with D hard to call. Looked up from germline, CDR1 is SQVTM and CDR2 is ANQGSEA. This CDR3 has 15 amino acids. V lost 3 bases to trimming and J lost 0 bases, with 12 bases between them. CDR3 DNA: TGCAGCGTTGAGTCTCGAGGGTCCTCTGGAAACACCATATATTTT. Protein: CSVESRGSSGNTIYF.

A single count supports this clone. This sequence joins TRBV7-8 and TRBJ1-4, with 8 bases lining up with TRBD1. The trim removed 5 bases at V and 8 bases at J, leaving 13 bases unmatched. CDR1 and CDR2 from the germline V gene are SGHVS and FQNEAQ. The CDR3 is 16 residues long. The CDR3: CASSATVGQGAEKLFF. The CDR3 nucleotides are TGTGCCAGCAGCGCAACCGTCGGACAGGGAGCCGAAAAACTGTTTTTT.

The J gene is TRBJ1-5, the V gene TRBV5-5, with a weak D call TRBD1 (6 bases). The CDR3 extends over 15 amino acids. The V end was cut by 4 bases, the J end by 0 bases, with 11 bases between. Germline values: CDR1 SGHKS, CDR2 YYEKEE (reference sequence). Written as DNA, the CDR3 is TGTGCCAGCAGCCTATGGGGACATAGCAATCAGCCCCAGCATTTT. It codes for CASSLWGHSNQPQHF.

The chain carries TRBV5-8 and TRBJ1-5; D possibly corresponds to TRBD1 (5 bases). Germline V gene data show CDR1 as SGHTS and CDR2 as YDEGEE. The ends were cut back, 0 bases at V and 4 bases at J, with 8 bases in the middle. This CDR3 spans 14 amino acids. The chain's CDR3 is CASSLGGWNQPQHF. CDR3 nucleotide sequence: TGTGCCAGCAGCTTGGGGGGCTGGAATCAGCCCCAGCATTTT.

The chain links TRBV5-1 to TRBJ1-1; D is undetermined. From germline, CDR1 is SGHRS and CDR2 YFSETQ. This CDR3 contains 14 residues. V was cut by 0 bases and J by 4 bases, with 10 bases left in between. CDR3 sequence reads: CASSLVVGVTEAFF. CDR3 nucleotides: TGCGCCAGCAGCTTGGTTGTGGGCGTCACTGAAGCTTTCTTT.

The chain uses TRBV19 and TRBJ1-3; 8 bases are shared with TRBD1. The V segment lost 7 bases and the J segment 2 bases; nucleotides outside the gene matches: 7. The germline V gene has CDR1 LNHDA and CDR2 SQIVND (reference sequence). The CDR3 contains 15 residues. The CDR3 region has the DNA TGTGCCAGTACTCCACAGGGGGGCACTGGAAACACCATATATTTT. This translates into CASTPQGGTGNTIYF.

The chain couples TRBV6-5 to TRBJ2-7; TRBD1 might be the D (5 bases). The length of the CDR3 is 13 residues. V was pared by 4 bases and J by 6 bases, with 13 bases between. CDR1 is MNHEY and CDR2 is SVGAGI in the germline V gene. The CDR3 loop reads CASSSVDRVEQYF. CDR3 bases: TGTGCCAGCAGTTCGGTCGACAGAGTCGAGCAGTACTTC.